This T cell receptor (beta chain) was sequenced in a study of control samples from healthy donors and cancer patients (dated by TCRdb to the early 2020s). Note on this clone: What antigen it recognizes has not been identified.

CDR1 SGHRS and CDR2 YFSETQ were looked up in the germline V gene. The germline V and J ends show losses of 0 bases and 1 base respectively, and no gene match explains 0 bases of the junction. The CDR3 starts with the cysteine, ends with the phenylalanine, and has 14 residues. Here the CDR3 DNA is all that survives: 42 bases in frame from base 1. The library was obtained by the immunoSEQ multiplex PCR assay. The immuneACCESS repertoire file appears here via TCRdb, limited to in-frame rearrangements. These files lack a portion of the clones; in checked studies, under half of the deficit traces to unresolved V genes, and the cause of the others is not known. This sample's records show about 190,000 clones. Of the sample, 2.2% falls within the top ten clones.

The chain links TRBV5-1 with TRBJ1-2; TRBD1 matches 7 bases in the middle. Source material: blood. The clonotype originates from a woman in her twenties or thirties in good health. Here is the DNA: TGCGCCAGCAGCTTGGACAGGGGTAACTATGGCTACACCTTC. Its amino acids are CASSLDRGNYGYTF.